This entry is about one T cell receptor beta chain. Its antigen is unknown. The data were taken from a study of immune evolution from preneoplasia to lung adenocarcinoma. Patients had resection in Japan or China between about 2013 and 2018. TCRdb's copy holds only in-frame clones and misses some; the assay was immunoSEQ multiplex PCR. There are about 8,200 clones in the sample; 82% occur only once, and about 3% lies in the top ten. General study findings and limits: Normal lung had the highest top T cell clone frequencies.

V lost 4 bases, J lost 0 bases, and 14 bases lay in between. This CDR3 contains 17 residues. CDR1 is SGHRS, CDR2 YFSETQ, per germline. The chain is built from TRBV5-1 and TRBJ1-6, with D hard to call. The sequence came from a person between 65 and 79 years old with lung adenocarcinoma. Sequencing used FFPE minimally invasive lung adenocarcinoma tissue. This CDR3 is CASSVNQDSSYNSPLHF. The CDR3 nucleotides are TGCGCCAGCAGCGTAAACCAGGATAGCTCCTATAATTCACCCCTCCACTTT.